These 8 T cell receptor beta chains came from one sample sequenced in a study of blood T cell repertoires in COVID-19. The method was immunoSEQ multiplex PCR; TCRdb's version includes in-frame clones alone and lacks a portion of them. The table has almost 300,000 clones, more than 75% seen once; the top ten hold about 1.2%. Sequences were obtained from peripheral blood. The receptors originated from a man in his sixties or seventies with acute or convalescent COVID-19.

This chain joins TRBV7-2 and TRBJ1-4; a possible D gene is TRBD1 (5 bases). This CDR3 has 15 residues. In germline, CDR1 is SGHTA, CDR2 FQGNSA. V lost 0 bases and J 8 bases, leaving 13 bases between the germline ends. The CDR3 DNA reads TGTGCCAGCAGCTTAGCTGCCAGGGCGGGAGAAAAACTGTTTTTT. Its translation: CASSLAARAGEKLFF.

This chain uses TRBV9 with TRBJ2-3, with 7 positions matching TRBD2. Germline V gives CDR1 SGDLS, CDR2 YYNGEE. CDR3 length: 17 amino acids. The V segment lost 1 base and the J segment 0 bases; nucleotides outside the gene matches: 8. CDR3 region: CASSVRASGASTDTQYF. CDR3 bases: TGTGCCAGCAGCGTAAGGGCTAGCGGAGCTAGCACAGATACGCAGTATTTT.

The count of this clone is one. The rearrangement uses TRBV27 and TRBJ2-1; D unclear. Trimming took off 7 bases at V and 4 bases at J, with 17 bases between the two ends. This CDR3 is built from 15 residues. Germline assignment: CDR1 MNHEY and CDR2 SMNVEV (reference sequence). The CDR3 loop reads CASTPSQAAYNEQFF. CDR3 nucleotide sequence: TGTGCCAGCACCCCAAGCCAAGCCGCGTACAATGAGCAGTTCTTC.

V gene TRBV6-5 combines with J gene TRBJ2-7; D might be TRBD2 (7 bases). This CDR3 spans 13 amino acids. The germline V and J ends were trimmed by 2 bases and 6 bases, with 11 bases remaining between them. The germline V gene has CDR1 MNHEY and CDR2 SVGAGI. CDR3 in DNA: TGTGCCAGCAGTTACGTCCGGGGGGCCGAGCAGTACTTC. This translates into CASSYVRGAEQYF.

The chain uses TRBV20-1 and TRBJ2-5; 8 bases agree with TRBD2. V lost 3 bases to trimming and J lost 1 base; unmatched junction nucleotides: 7. Per the germline V gene, CDR1 is DFQATT and CDR2 is SNEGSKA (reference sequence). This CDR3 spans 15 amino acids. CDR3 sequence reads: CSASGLAGLQETQYF. CDR3 sequence (DNA): TGCAGTGCTAGTGGTCTAGCGGGCCTCCAAGAGACCCAGTACTTC.

The CDR3 here is CASSQGAPVTATEAFF. CDR3 sequence (DNA): TGTGCCAGCAGCCAAGGTGCCCCCGTGACAGCCACTGAAGCTTTCTTT. J is TRBJ1-1 and V is TRBV3-1 (or the pseudogene TRBV3-2); the D gene is possibly TRBD1 (5 bases). The CDR3 sequence is 16 residues long. Trimming left V 1 base short and J 4 bases short, with 16 bases between. Germline V gene data show CDR1 as LGHDT and CDR2 as YNNKEL (reference sequence).

V and J are TRBV7-2 and TRBJ2-3; 13 bases agree with TRBD2. Germline trimming cut 5 bases from V and 4 bases from J; bases unmatched to any gene: 6. Germline V gene sequence: CDR1 SGHTA, CDR2 FQGNSA. CDR3 size: 16 residues. CDR3 region: CASSPRLAGGADTQYF. The CDR3 bases are TGTGCCAGCAGCCCCCGACTAGCGGGAGGCGCAGATACGCAGTATTTT.

The chain recombines TRBV6-4 with TRBJ2-4; 8 bases are a match to TRBD1. The V segment lost 3 bases and the J segment 7 bases; nucleotides outside the gene matches: 2. The CDR3 length is 13 residues. Germline CDR1 and CDR2: MRHNA and SNTAGT. CDR3 loop: CASSDRTGNIQYF. The CDR3 region has the DNA TGTGCCAGCAGTGATCGGACAGGGAACATTCAGTACTTC.